A single sample gave rise to the 16 T cell receptor beta chains below, sequenced in a study of T cells of healthy individuals. Each CDR3 protein is one row after TCRdb ran MiXCR on the 5' RACE reads. Of around 100,000 distinct CDR3 sequences listed, 17% are singletons. These receptors were collected from a human donor in good health.

The chain employs TRBV28 and TRBJ2-4; D might be TRBD2 (5 bases). Germline assignment: CDR1 MDHEN and CDR2 SYDVKM. This CDR3 has 15 residues. The CDR3 DNA reads as TGTGCGGTGACCGGACCCCCCGGGACCAAAAACATTCAGTACTTC. This encodes CAVTGPPGTKNIQYF.

The J gene is TRBJ2-3, the V gene TRBV6-5; tentatively, D is TRBD2 (5 bases). The CDR3 totals 16 residues. Trimming cost V 4 bases and J 4 bases, with 18 bases left between them. Germline V gene sequence: CDR1 MNHEY, CDR2 SVGAGI. The CDR3 region has the DNA TGTGCCAGCAGTTTTAGGACTCTACAAGGGCCAGATACGCAGTATTTT. This translates into CASSFRTLQGPDTQYF.

The genes are TRBV5-1 and TRBJ2-7; 9 bases are shared with TRBD1. The CDR3 extends over 13 amino acids. Losses at the gene ends were 4 bases for V and 5 bases for J; bases not matched to a gene: 4. CDR1 is SGHRS, CDR2 YFSETQ, per germline. For the CDR3, the DNA is TGCGCCAGCAGCAGGACAGGGGTGAACGAGCAGTACTTC. Its translation: CASSRTGVNEQYF.

This clonotype came up a few times. The V gene is TRBV10-3, the J gene TRBJ1-2, with 8 bases identical to TRBD1. Germline CDR1 and CDR2: ENHRY and SYGVKD. V was clipped by 2 bases and J by 4 bases; unmatched bases: 6. The length of the CDR3 is 15 residues. CDR3 bases: TGTGCCATCAGTGAGCAACAGGGGGGGACCTATGGCTACACCTTC. Translation: CAISEQQGGTYGYTF.

This clonotype was counted between two and nine times. The J gene is TRBJ1-6, the V gene TRBV7-2; tentatively, D is TRBD1 (6 bases). This CDR3 has 13 amino acids. The V end lost 2 bases, the J end lost 7 bases, and 6 bases lay between the germline ends. Germline values: CDR1 SGHTA, CDR2 FQGNSA. CDR3: CASSLQGNSPLHF. CDR3 nucleotide sequence: TGTGCCAGCAGCTTACAGGGGAATTCACCCCTCCACTTT.

This clonotype was found a few times. The chain employs TRBV6-1 and TRBJ2-7, with 9 bases fitting TRBD1. This CDR3 is 14 amino acids long. The germline V gene encodes CDR1 MNHNS and CDR2 SASEGT. Unmatched junction bases numbered 0, after V lost 3 bases and J lost 0 bases. The CDR3 spells CASSEGQGSYEQYF. The CDR3 DNA reads TGTGCCAGCAGTGAGGGACAGGGCTCCTACGAGCAGTACTTC.

This clonotype was counted between two and nine times. DNA for the CDR3: TGCGCCAGCAGCCAAGGTTATCCCGTCCCCACTGAAGCTTTCTTT. Translating it yields CASSQGYPVPTEAFF. The chain links TRBV4-3 to TRBJ1-1, with no clear D. Germline V gene lookup returns CDR1 LGHNA and CDR2 YSLEER. The CDR3 extends over 15 amino acids. V shed 1 base and J shed 4 bases, with 13 bases lying between them.

This clonotype was recorded a few times. This rearrangement joins TRBV3-1 to TRBJ1-1, with D hard to call. Trimming pared 5 bases from V and 0 bases from J, leaving 7 bases between. The CDR3 sequence is 13 residues long. Germline V gives CDR1 LGHDT, CDR2 YNNKEL (reference sequence). CDR3 residues: CASSVRVNTEAFF. CDR3 in DNA: TGTGCCAGCAGCGTTCGTGTGAACACTGAAGCTTTCTTT.

The chain recombines TRBV27 with TRBJ1-2, with D perhaps TRBD1 (5 bases). The V end was cut by 3 bases, the J end by 8 bases, with 16 bases between. Germline loops: CDR1 MNHEY, CDR2 SMNVEV (reference sequence). CDR3 length equals 14 residues. CDR3 residues: CASSFPGGAGGYTF. The DNA for the CDR3 is TGTGCCAGCAGTTTCCCCGGAGGGGCGGGCGGCTACACCTTC.

Only one count was recorded for this clonotype. This chain connects TRBV7-2 to TRBJ2-3; D ambiguous. Between the trimmed V and J ends, which lost 7 bases and 2 bases, there was a span of 7 bases. Germline V gene data show CDR1 as SGHTA and CDR2 as FQGNSA. CDR3 size: 12 residues. The CDR3 nucleotides read TGTGCCAGCACTGACCACACAGATACGCAGTATTTT. Its translation: CASTDHTDTQYF.

The sample holds a few counts of this clonotype. The rearrangement uses TRBV7-9 and TRBJ2-3; D is possibly TRBD2 (6 bases). The germline V gene has CDR1 SEHNR and CDR2 FQNEAQ (reference sequence). This CDR3 has 13 residues. Deletions cut 8 bases from V and 1 base from J, with 10 bases between. The CDR3 coding sequence is TGTGCCAGCCTTACGGGGGGCACAGATACGCAGTATTTT. Encoded protein: CASLTGGTDTQYF. The whole variable domain, filled in from reference TRBV7-9 and TRBJ2-3, reads DTGVSQNPRHKITKRGQNVTFRCDPISEHNRLYWYRQTLGQGPEFLTYFQNEAQLEKSRLLSDRFSAERPKGSFSTLEIQRTEQGDSAMYLCASLTGGTDTQYFGPGTRLTVL.

The chain uses TRBV7-9 and TRBJ2-1; TRBD1 agrees at 7 bases. Germline CDR1 reads SEHNR; CDR2 reads FQNEAQ (reference sequence). CDR3 length: 16 amino acids. V was clipped by 5 bases and J by 5 bases; unmatched bases: 12. CDR3 region: CASSLRQGPVDNEQFF. The CDR3 bases are TGTGCCAGCAGCCTTCGACAGGGACCGGTGGACAATGAGCAGTTCTTC.

This clonotype showed up just a few times. The J gene is TRBJ1-1, the V gene TRBV5-1; TRBD1 is a possible D gene (6 bases). Trimming shortened V by 3 bases and J by 7 bases, and 16 bases separated the two germline ends. This CDR3 region has 14 residues. Germline V gene sequence: CDR1 SGHRS, CDR2 YFSETQ. The CDR3 protein is CASSSGDTRYEAFF. In nucleotides, the CDR3 is TGCGCCAGCAGCTCCGGGGACACGAGGTATGAAGCTTTCTTT.

The CDR3 protein is CASSQDTGYYNSPLHF. CDR3 DNA: TGCGCCAGCAGCCAGGATACAGGGTACTATAATTCACCCCTCCACTTT. This chain connects TRBV4-3 to TRBJ1-6; D is perhaps TRBD1 (6 bases). The V end was cut by 3 bases, the J end by 3 bases, with 12 bases between. CDR1 and CDR2 (germline): LGHNA, YSLEER. This CDR3 has 16 amino acids.

This clonotype occurred many times. The chain combines TRBV5-1 with TRBJ1-4; 7 positions match TRBD1. Germline V gene sequence: CDR1 SGHRS, CDR2 YFSETQ. J gave up 7 bases and V 7 bases, and 10 bases lay outside the gene matches. The CDR3 totals 14 residues. CDR3 in amino acids: CASSADRMGEKLFF. The CDR3 region has the DNA TGCGCCAGCTCGGCGGACAGGATGGGTGAAAAACTGTTTTTT.

The chain has TRBV7-6 and TRBJ1-6; 7 bases match TRBD1. V was pared by 4 bases and J by 9 bases, with 6 bases of the junction left unmatched. Germline assignment: CDR1 SGHVS and CDR2 FNYEAQ. The CDR3 spans 14 residues. The CDR3 DNA is TGTGCCAGCAGCTCCAGGGGGTTGGGTTCACCCCTCCACTTT. It encodes CASSSRGLGSPLHF.